The source of this T cell receptor (beta chain) is a study of Ad26.COV2.S vaccination and SARS-CoV-2 variants (dated by TCRdb to the early 2020s). Notes on the research overall: Donors in the vaccine arm were drawn from COV1001, a phase I-IIa trial of Ad26.COV2.S in healthy adults that was multicentre, randomized, double-blind and placebo-controlled. Ad26.COV2.S was given intramuscularly at 5x10^10 or 1x10^11 viral particles, as a single shot or as two shots 56 days apart. A total of around 32 samples were included in the TCR-sequenced set, comprising 19 Ad26.COV2.S vaccine recipients, 5 placebo recipients and 8 SARS-CoV-2 convalescent individuals. Participants in the trial were split at random into five groups of five each, receiving low-dose or high-dose Ad26.COV2.S once or twice, or else placebo on both occasions. Sequencing of the TCRbeta repertoire served to evaluate the specificity and breadth of SARS-CoV-2-reactive T cell receptors following Ad26.COV2.S vaccination. Investigators did not know the trial group allocation while performing experiments and assessing outcomes. The investigation overall reported the following: Compared with placebo recipients, Ad26.COV2.S recipients showed higher spike-specific TCR breadth (P = 0.0014). It was noted by the authors that total T cell responses may have been underestimated by the TCR breadth and depth analyses. Vaccine and placebo recipients had similar non-spike TCR breadth, a finding consistent with the vaccine containing only spike. The study lacked the statistical power to compare responses across vaccine doses or regimens. After vaccination, substantial breadth of spike-specific CD8+ and CD4+ T cell responses was reported.

The immunoSEQ Assay was the method used to sequence TCRbeta CDR3 regions. After extraction, genomic DNA underwent amplification by bias-controlled multiplex PCR, followed by high-throughput sequencing. The study's own analysis went as follows. Collapsing and filtering of sequences were performed to quantify the absolute abundance of each unique TCRbeta CDR3 region. T cell fraction was estimated by normalizing TCRbeta template counts to usable DNA, with usable DNA measured through amplification of reference genes found in all nucleated cells. Repertoire TCRs were annotated as SARS-CoV-2-specific by exact matching of V gene, CDR3 amino acid sequence and J gene to a known reactive TCR set. MIRA supplied the reference SARS-CoV-2 TCR set, which was filtered for enrichment in COVID-19-positive ImmuneCODE repertoires so that public or cross-reactive TCRs were removed. Based on the MIRA antigens, annotated TCRs were further analysed at the level of specific ORF or position within ORF. Breadth was defined as the number of annotated unique rearrangements divided by the total number of unique productive rearrangements, and depth was defined as the summed frequency of the annotated unique rearrangements. Two-sided Wilcoxon rank-sum tests were applied when comparing TCR breadth between groups. In TCRdb, the immuneACCESS table is reduced to in-frame sequences with V and J assigned. These tables do not hold every clone; where another copy was compared, an unresolved V gene accounts for under half, and the others remain unexplained. D and trimming were read from the DNA, whereas the V and J calls and clone size are those reported in that table. For this sample the table gives some 320,000 clones, of which around 85% were detected only once. The top ten clonotypes cover around 2% of the sample.

Relative to germline, V is missing 8 bases and J is missing 2 bases, with 5 bases of the junction outside any gene match. From the cysteine through the phenylalanine, the CDR3 covers 13 amino acids. Only CDR3 DNA is held: 39 bases, read in frame from base 1. Reading the germline V gene (reference sequence) gives CDR1 LGHDT and CDR2 YNNKEL. In the paper's terms, the treatment or condition label means: roughly 20 received Ad26.COV2.S at low or high dose, single or two shots; roughly five received placebo; per-sample allocation not given. For vaccine and placebo recipients, repertoires were sequenced using samples collected on day 63 after the first injection. In Cohort 1b, 25 adults aged 18-55 years were enrolled at a single site in Boston, USA, between 29 July and 7 August 2020. Ad26.COV2.S was a replication-incompetent adenovirus type 26 vector expressing a prefusion-stabilized SARS-CoV-2 spike protein from the original Wuhan strain.

Regarding this clone: This receptor's antigen is unknown. No base-level quality is on record; no much larger clone is a single base apart.

Sequencing used peripheral blood, obtained in a trial of Ad26.COV2.S vaccine versus placebo. The receptor chain draws on TRBV3-1 (or the pseudogene TRBV3-2) and TRBJ2-7, and TRBD1 aligns with 8 junction nucleotides. This clonotype was sampled from a person between 18 and 65 years old who received the Ad26.COV2.S COVID-19 vaccine or a placebo. The encoded CDR3 is CASRGQGTYEQYF. The DNA reads as follows: TGTGCCAGCCGAGGACAGGGAACCTACGAGCAGTACTTC.